Below, 25 T cell receptor beta chains from the same sample are listed, as sequenced in a study of OX40 agonist ivuxolimab in advanced cancers. Profiling relied on immunoSEQ multiplex PCR, and the TCRdb table lists in-frame clones only, not all of them. This sample has approximately 74,000 clones, with 75% to 95% found just once. The sequencing here drew on CD4+ or CD8+ T cells sorted from blood, taken in a trial of the OX40 agonist ivuxolimab. The receptor set was obtained from an adult with an advanced solid tumor such as melanoma, head and neck, liver or kidney cancer.

This chain connects TRBV4-1 to TRBJ2-7; 8 bases match TRBD2. Trimming removed 8 bases from V and 4 bases from J; junction bases left unmatched: 7. Germline loops: CDR1 MGHRA, CDR2 YSYEKL. The CDR3 is 13 residues long. CDR3 nucleotides: TGCGCCAGCGGGAGCGGGAGTGGGTACGAGCAGTACTTC. Encoded protein: CASGSGSGYEQYF.

This chain links TRBV4-3 with TRBJ1-1; TRBD1 aligns across 9 bases. Germline V lookup: CDR1 LGHNA, CDR2 YSLEER. The CDR3 has 14 amino acids. With V trimmed by 3 bases and J by 3 bases, 2 bases remained unmatched. The CDR3 loop is CASSQRTGDTEAFF. The CDR3 bases are TGCGCCAGCAGCCAGAGGACAGGGGACACTGAAGCTTTCTTT.

The V and J genes are TRBV27 and TRBJ2-7; D gene uncertain. Germline V gene sequence: CDR1 MNHEY, CDR2 SMNVEV (reference sequence). V was clipped by 8 bases and J by 0 bases, with 8 bases between them. The CDR3 is 12 amino acids. CDR3 DNA sequence: TGTGCCAGCGGCTACCACTCCTACGAGCAGTACTTC. Amino acids: CASGYHSYEQYF.

The CDR3 spells CASSMGGSLEQYF. CDR3 nucleotides: TGTGCCAGCAGTATGGGAGGGTCTCTCGAGCAGTACTTC. The chain carries TRBV28 and TRBJ2-7, with 7 nucleotides matching TRBD2. The CDR3 contains 13 residues. Germline CDR1 MDHEN, CDR2 SYDVKM. With 5 bases clipped from V and 6 bases from J, the junction kept 7 bases outside the gene matches.

The chain links TRBV4-2 to TRBJ2-2; 9 bases agree with TRBD2. Germline lookup yields CDR1 LGHNA and CDR2 YNFKEQ. The ends lost 3 bases at V and 5 bases at J; junction bases unmatched: 1. This CDR3 has 14 amino acids. The CDR3 region is CASSHSGSTGELFF. DNA of the CDR3: TGTGCCAGCAGCCATAGCGGGAGTACCGGGGAGCTGTTTTTT.

The V and J genes are TRBV14 and TRBJ1-1; TRBD1 aligns across 8 bases. There are 17 residues in the CDR3. Germline V gene sequence: CDR1 SGHDN, CDR2 FVKESK. The ends lost 4 bases at V and 0 bases at J; junction bases unmatched: 10. CDR3 sequence (DNA): TGTGCCAGCAGCCTTCTCCGGGACAGGATCTTGAACACTGAAGCTTTCTTT. This gives the protein CASSLLRDRILNTEAFF.

This chain connects TRBV27 to TRBJ2-2; 10 bases line up with TRBD2. The CDR3 is made up of 17 amino acids. Per the germline V gene, CDR1 is MNHEY and CDR2 is SMNVEV (reference sequence). V gave up 7 bases and J gave up 8 bases; unmatched junction bases: 16. The CDR3 DNA reads as TGTGCCAGCAACTCCCTAATGCCGCTAGCGGGGGAGGGGGAGCTGTTTTTT. It encodes CASNSLMPLAGEGELFF.

The chain uses TRBV13 and TRBJ2-2; 7 nucleotides align to TRBD1. This CDR3 spans 15 amino acids. Per the germline V gene, CDR1 is PRHDT and CDR2 is FYEKMQ (reference sequence). V lost 5 bases, J lost 11 bases, and 14 bases stayed unmatched. The CDR3 DNA reads TGTGCCAGCAGCCGCGGACAGGCCCCAGCGGTAGAGCTGTTTTTT. Translating it yields CASSRGQAPAVELFF.

This chain joins TRBV28 and TRBJ1-5; possibly TRBD1 for D (5 bases). The CDR3 covers 18 residues. Trimming removed 6 bases at V and 1 base at J, with 22 bases between. Per germline, CDR1 MDHEN and CDR2 SYDVKM. CDR3 nucleotides: TGTGCCAGCAGGCGGATAACCCCGGCAGGGTGGAGCAATCAGCCCCAGCATTTT. It yields the protein CASRRITPAGWSNQPQHF.

The chain links TRBV14 to TRBJ2-1; a weak D match, TRBD1 (6 bases). The CDR3 has 12 residues. V dropped 1 base and J dropped 15 bases, with 13 bases sitting between them. CDR1 and CDR2 from the germline V gene are SGHDN and FVKESK. In nucleotides, the CDR3 is TGTGCCAGCAGCCAAGCAGGGGTTTTCTGGTTCTTC. Protein: CASSQAGVFWFF.

V and J are TRBV27 and TRBJ2-2; 7 bases agree with TRBD1. Germline V gives CDR1 MNHEY, CDR2 SMNVEV (reference sequence). V gave up 0 bases and J gave up 3 bases; unmatched junction bases: 7. This CDR3 contains 17 residues. The CDR3 bases are TGTGCCAGCAGTTTATCCCTAGACAGGGCCCACACCGGGGAGCTGTTTTTT. Translating gives CASSLSLDRAHTGELFF.

The V gene is TRBV5-5, the J gene TRBJ2-7, with D possibly being TRBD1 (5 bases). CDR1 is SGHKS and CDR2 is YYEKEE in the germline V gene (reference sequence). The V end lost 2 bases, the J end lost 5 bases, and 14 bases lay between the germline ends. The CDR3 extends over 14 amino acids. The CDR3 protein is CASSFGMGPDEQYF. The CDR3, as DNA: TGTGCCAGCAGCTTTGGTATGGGGCCCGACGAGCAGTACTTC. Full variable domain (remainder filled in from reference TRBV5-5 and TRBJ2-7): DAGVTQSPTHLIKTRGQQVTLRCSPISGHKSVSWYQQVLGQGPQFIFQYYEKEERGRGNFPDRFSARQFPNYSSELNVNALLLGDSALYLCASSFGMGPDEQYFGPGTRLTVT.

J is TRBJ2-1 and V is TRBV11-3; D possibly matches TRBD1 or TRBD2 (5 bases each). Trimming cost V 0 bases and J 10 bases, with 7 bases left between them. This CDR3 has 12 amino acids. Germline CDR1 reads SGHNT; CDR2 reads YENEEA. The chain's CDR3 is CASSLDGAEQFF. The CDR3 DNA is TGTGCCAGCAGCTTAGACGGGGCCGAGCAGTTCTTC.

The V and J genes are TRBV27 and TRBJ2-2; D perhaps matches TRBD2 (6 bases). The length of the CDR3 is 13 residues. Germline V gene lookup returns CDR1 MNHEY and CDR2 SMNVEV (reference sequence). The ends were cut back, 4 bases at V and 5 bases at J, with 8 bases in the middle. Written as DNA, the CDR3 is TGTGCCAGCAGTTGGGGAGGTACCGGGGAGCTGTTTTTT. It is translated as CASSWGGTGELFF.

The chain joins TRBV4-1 to TRBJ2-7; D uncertain. V shed 0 bases and J shed 4 bases, with 7 bases lying between them. Looked up from germline, CDR1 is MGHRA and CDR2 is YSYEKL. The CDR3 runs 13 residues. CDR3 DNA sequence: TGCGCCAGCAGCCAAGATAGTCAGTACGAGCAGTACTTC. Translating it yields CASSQDSQYEQYF.

The rearrangement links TRBV11-2 to TRBJ1-1; no firm D call. This CDR3 has 12 amino acids. In germline, CDR1 is SGHAT, CDR2 FQNNGV. Deletions cut 5 bases from V and 11 bases from J, with 15 bases between. This CDR3 is CASSQDVVRAFF. CDR3 DNA: TGTGCCAGCAGCCAGGACGTTGTGAGGGCTTTCTTT.

The chain combines TRBV7-9 with TRBJ1-2, with unresolved D. This CDR3 has 15 amino acids. Germline V gives CDR1 SEHNR, CDR2 FQNEAQ (reference sequence). Trimming shortened V by 1 base and J by 2 bases, and 11 bases separated the two germline ends. DNA of the CDR3: TGTGCCAGCAGCTTAGAAGGAGGCCGGAACTATGGCTACACCTTC. This codes for CASSLEGGRNYGYTF.

The chain employs TRBV28 and TRBJ1-5; a possible D gene is TRBD1 (6 bases). Germline CDR1 reads MDHEN; CDR2 reads SYDVKM. This CDR3 spans 15 amino acids. V was clipped by 4 bases and J by 3 bases, with 13 bases between them. The chain's CDR3 is CASSSTGFYNQPQHF. CDR3 in DNA: TGTGCCAGCAGTTCAACAGGGTTTTACAATCAGCCCCAGCATTTT.

V and J are TRBV18 and TRBJ2-3, with TRBD2 identical over 12 bases. The CDR3 consists of 16 residues. After removal of 3 bases from V and 1 base from J, the junction contained 2 bases not matched to a gene. Germline CDR1 is KGHSH and CDR2 is LQKENI. The CDR3 DNA follows: TGTGCCAGCTCACCCGGGACTAGCGGGCGCACAGATACGCAGTATTTT. Translated, it gives CASSPGTSGRTDTQYF.

J is TRBJ1-2 and V is TRBV7-2, with D maybe TRBD1 (5 bases). Germline loops: CDR1 SGHTA, CDR2 FQGNSA. V lost 11 bases to trimming and J lost 3 bases, with 16 bases between them. CDR3 length equals 13 residues. In nucleotides, the CDR3 is TGTGCCTCCGAGGGGCCAGACTACTATGGCTACACCTTC. It codes for CASEGPDYYGYTF.

The gene calls are TRBV6-5 and TRBJ1-5; TRBD1 matches 9 bases. The CDR3 loop spans 14 amino acids. CDR1 MNHEY and CDR2 SVGAGI come from the germline V gene. The V segment lost 6 bases and the J segment 4 bases; nucleotides outside the gene matches: 4. The CDR3 loop is CASSSTGGNQPQHF. The CDR3 bases are TGTGCCAGCAGCTCGACAGGGGGTAATCAGCCCCAGCATTTT.

The chain has TRBV11-2 and TRBJ2-5; D is perhaps TRBD2 (5 bases). V was trimmed by 6 bases and J by 5 bases, leaving 10 bases between them. This CDR3 is 12 amino acids long. Germline CDR1 and CDR2: SGHAT and FQNNGV. The CDR3 nucleotides are TGTGCCAGCAGACTGAGAGGGGAGACCCAGTACTTC. Its translation: CASRLRGETQYF.

The chain links TRBV18 to TRBJ2-1; D is perhaps TRBD2 (5 bases). Trimming cost V 2 bases and J 4 bases, with 6 bases left between them. The CDR3 consists of 13 residues. Germline lookup yields CDR1 KGHSH and CDR2 LQKENI. The CDR3 bases are TGTGCCAGCTCACCAGGCGGGTACAATGAGCAGTTCTTC. Translating gives CASSPGGYNEQFF.

V is TRBV28 and J is TRBJ2-2; 8 nucleotides line up with TRBD2. In germline, CDR1 is MDHEN, CDR2 SYDVKM. The V gene end was trimmed by 5 bases and the J gene end by 3 bases; junction bases not matched to a gene: 11. The CDR3 sequence is 17 residues long. The CDR3 protein is CASSPRTSRRYTGELFF. The CDR3 nucleotides are TGTGCCAGCAGTCCCCGGACTAGCCGCAGGTACACCGGGGAGCTGTTTTTT.

This rearrangement joins TRBV7-9 to TRBJ2-7, with TRBD2 as a possible D gene (5 bases). The CDR3 covers 14 residues. Germline lookup yields CDR1 SEHNR and CDR2 FQNEAQ (reference sequence). Trimming took 5 bases from V and 2 from J, leaving 13 bases between them. CDR3 residues: CASSPIGRAYEQYF. Here the CDR3 DNA reads TGTGCCAGCAGCCCCATTGGGAGAGCCTACGAGCAGTACTTC.